This T cell receptor beta chain was recovered during a study of regulatory T cells in long-lasting Graves disease. This clonotype has just a few counts. Building of the TCR beta libraries involved iRepertoire HTBI primers and Arm-PCR of CDR3 regions. TCRdb re-derived calls from the multiplex PCR reads in MiXCR, one entry per CDR3 protein. The sample includes fewer than 650,000 distinct CDR3 sequences, about 15% of them seen just once. From germline, CDR1 is MNHNS and CDR2 SASEGT. This CDR3 is 14 amino acids long. V gave up 4 bases and J gave up 3 bases, with 10 bases separating them. Time point denoted: newly diagnosed GD, antithyroid drugs for less than 3 months. Preparation of the TCR library used RNA extracted from PBMCs. These data also featured in a second study, about T cells in Graves' hyperthyroidism and ophthalmopathy.

This clonotype was sampled from a man between 18 and 35 years old with Graves disease. The chain recombines TRBV6-1 with TRBJ1-5; D might be TRBD1 (6 bases). Sequenced material: peripheral blood mononuclear cells (PBMCs), taken at new diagnosis, from a patient treated with antithyroid drugs. The CDR3 protein is CASSVGGNNQPQHF. The CDR3 DNA reads as TGTGCCAGCAGTGTAGGGGGGAACAATCAGCCCCAGCATTTT.